Following are 14 T cell receptor beta chains from one sample sequenced in a study of identical twins. Via MiXCR, TCRdb re-called the 5' RACE reads, giving one row per CDR3 protein. The sample lists approximately 690,000 distinct CDR3 sequences; 5.5% to 6.5% were seen once. Sequenced: naive T cells sorted from blood. The receptor source for this set is a young man in good health.

The chain has TRBV20-1 and TRBJ2-3, with D possibly being TRBD2 (6 bases). Germline CDR1 reads DFQATT; CDR2 reads SNEGSKA (reference sequence). The V and J ends lost 3 bases and 1 base respectively, with 17 bases between them. The length of the CDR3 is 16 residues. The CDR3 DNA sequence: TGCAGTGCTAGCTTTTGGCGGGGTAGAGGCACAGATACGCAGTATTTT. Translating it yields CSASFWRGRGTDTQYF.

This clonotype was detected ten times or more. The rearrangement links TRBV28 to TRBJ2-5, with 9 nucleotides matching TRBD1. The CDR3 totals 14 residues. V was pared by 0 bases and J by 5 bases, with 1 base of the junction left unmatched. Germline V gives CDR1 MDHEN, CDR2 SYDVKM. DNA for the CDR3: TGTGCCAGCAGTTTATGGGACAGGGGTGAGACCCAGTACTTC. Its protein is CASSLWDRGETQYF.

There are many counts of this clonotype. The rearrangement links TRBV4-2 to TRBJ2-3; TRBD2 agrees at 8 bases. The length of the CDR3 is 16 residues. V shed 0 bases, J shed 0 bases, and the junction held 2 bases outside the gene matches. Germline CDR1 reads LGHNA; CDR2 reads YNFKEQ. The CDR3 DNA is TGTGCCAGCAGCCAAGAGACTAGCGTTAGCACAGATACGCAGTATTTT. This gives the protein CASSQETSVSTDTQYF.

This clonotype was picked up many times. The rearrangement joins TRBV4-3 to TRBJ2-7; 11 nucleotides agree with TRBD2. Looked up from germline, CDR1 is LGHNA and CDR2 is YSLEER. The J segment lost 0 bases and the V segment lost 0 bases, leaving 1 base of the junction unmatched. The CDR3 totals 16 residues. CDR3 sequence reads: CASSQDTSGGSYEQYF. CDR3 nucleotides: TGCGCCAGCAGCCAAGATACTAGCGGGGGCTCCTACGAGCAGTACTTC.

In this sample, this clonotype turned up many times. This chain joins TRBV5-1 and TRBJ2-6; 8 nucleotides match TRBD1. CDR1 and CDR2 from the germline V gene are SGHRS and YFSETQ. CDR3 length: 17 residues. The V gene end was trimmed by 2 bases and the J gene end by 1 base; junction bases not matched to a gene: 5. The CDR3 protein is CASSLQGDLSGANVLTF. The CDR3 DNA is TGCGCCAGCAGCTTACAGGGGGATCTTTCTGGGGCCAACGTCCTGACTTTC.

This clonotype was observed at least ten times. The chain links TRBV7-8 to TRBJ2-2, with D maybe TRBD1 (6 bases). CDR1 is SGHVS, CDR2 FQNEAQ, per germline. V was pared by 2 bases and J by 7 bases, with 17 bases between. The CDR3 consists of 16 residues. The DNA of the CDR3 is TGTGCCAGCAGCTTAAGGGGGTCGGGACGAGTCGGGGAGCTGTTTTTT. Amino acids: CASSLRGSGRVGELFF.

The table lists this clonotype with many counts. V is TRBV7-9 and J is TRBJ2-4; 11 nucleotides line up with TRBD2. Germline CDR1 SEHNR, CDR2 FQNEAQ (reference sequence). V was pared by 4 bases and J by 4 bases, with 6 bases of the junction left unmatched. CDR3 length: 16 amino acids. The CDR3 is CASSSSGTSGKNIQYF. The CDR3 DNA follows: TGTGCCAGCAGCTCTAGCGGGACTAGCGGTAAAAACATTCAGTACTTC.

This clonotype was recorded many times. This sequence joins TRBV10-3 and TRBJ2-7, with 7 bases that match TRBD1. The germline CDR1 and CDR2 sequences are ENHRY and SYGVKD. The CDR3 has 14 residues. V lost 6 bases, J lost 3 bases, and 8 bases stayed unmatched. DNA of the CDR3: TGTGCCATCAGCCCCCGGGACAGCGACTACGAGCAGTACTTC. It yields the protein CAISPRDSDYEQYF.

With regard to this clonotype: A much larger clonotype is one base distant, so this may be a read error. The gene calls are TRBV29-1 and TRBJ2-5, with a weak D call TRBD2 (6 bases). CDR3 length: 17 amino acids. Per the germline V gene, CDR1 is SQVTM and CDR2 is ANQGSEA. The CDR3 bases are TGCAGCATTGAAAGTTTAGGTCGGGGGTCGAATCAAGAGACCCAGTACTTC. Translating gives CSIESLGRGSNQETQYF.

This clonotype was seen many times. The CDR3 region has the DNA TGTGCCAGCAGTTTCGTTCAAGGGATTGATACTAGCGGGAGCAGGCATGAGCAGTTCTTC. Its translation: CASSFVQGIDTSGSRHEQFF. The rearrangement links TRBV12-3 or TRBV12-4 to TRBJ2-1; 11 positions match TRBD2. J gave up 8 bases and V 3 bases, and 21 bases lay outside the gene matches. The CDR3 loop spans 20 amino acids.

The V gene is TRBV7-2, the J gene TRBJ2-7, with 12 bases lining up with TRBD2. The junction had 4 bases not matched to a gene; V was cut back by 0 bases and J by 4 bases. The germline V gene encodes CDR1 SGHTA and CDR2 FQGNSA. The CDR3 totals 16 residues. The CDR3 here is CASSLATSGSWYEQYF. The CDR3 bases are TGTGCCAGCAGCTTAGCGACTAGCGGGAGTTGGTACGAGCAGTACTTC. The whole variable domain, filled in from reference TRBV7-2 and TRBJ2-7, reads GAGVSQSPSNKVTEKGKDVELRCDPISGHTALYWYRQSLGQGLEFLIYFQGNSAPDKSGLPSDRFSAERTGGSVSTLTIQRTQQEDSAVYLCASSLATSGSWYEQYFGPGTRLTVT.

Many counts were recorded for this clonotype. The chain recombines TRBV5-1 with TRBJ2-3, with 10 nucleotides matching TRBD2. This CDR3 has 14 residues. Trimming took 4 bases from V and 5 from J; bases not matched to a gene: 4. The germline CDR1 and CDR2 sequences are SGHRS and YFSETQ. The chain's CDR3 is CASSQRLAGDTQYF. The DNA for the CDR3 is TGCGCCAGCAGCCAAAGACTAGCGGGAGATACGCAGTATTTT.

J is TRBJ2-5 and V is TRBV7-6; D is perhaps TRBD2 (6 bases). Between the trimmed V and J ends, which lost 5 bases and 5 bases, there was a span of 24 bases. The germline gives CDR1 SGHVS, CDR2 FNYEAQ. This CDR3 spans 17 amino acids. DNA for the CDR3: TGTGCCAGCAGCGCTAATCGGGACTCACAAGGTTGGGAGACCCAGTACTTC. Protein: CASSANRDSQGWETQYF.

This clonotype was detected ten times or more. V is TRBV15 and J is TRBJ2-3, with no clear D. In germline, CDR1 is LNHNV, CDR2 YYDKDF (reference sequence). The CDR3 has 13 amino acids. Trimming took 3 bases from V and 1 from J, leaving 5 bases between them. As DNA, the CDR3 is TGTGCCACCAGCAGGGCTCGCACAGATACGCAGTATTTT. It specifies CATSRARTDTQYF.